Shown below are 9 T cell receptor beta chains from a single sample sequenced in a study of blood T cell repertoires in COVID-19. The data were produced by immunoSEQ multiplex PCR, yet TCRdb's version contains in-frame clones alone and is incomplete. The repertoire has under 350,000 clones, approximately 86% of them found once; the top ten carry around 4.4%. Sequenced: PBMCs or T cells enriched from blood (not recorded which). Receptors originate from a middle-aged woman with acute COVID-19.

This clone was observed a single time. CDR3 coding DNA: TGTGCCAGCAGGACGGAGCCGAACACTGAAGCTTTCTTT. Its translation: CASRTEPNTEAFF. The V call is TRBV2, the J call TRBJ1-1; D unresolved. The V end was cut by 6 bases, the J end by 1 base, with 9 bases between. The CDR3 length is 13 residues. The germline V gene encodes CDR1 SNHLY and CDR2 FYNNEI.

The rearrangement joins TRBV18 to TRBJ2-7; the match to TRBD2 covers 12 bases. Germline values: CDR1 KGHSH, CDR2 LQKENI. The CDR3 is 15 amino acids. Trimming cost V 6 bases and J 2 bases; bases outside gene matches: 5. The CDR3 loop reads CASSSTSGSAYEQYF. The CDR3 DNA reads as TGTGCCAGCTCGTCGACTAGCGGGAGCGCCTACGAGCAGTACTTC.

This clone was observed a few times. The V gene is TRBV28, the J gene TRBJ1-3, with D uncertain. CDR3 size: 15 residues. The germline V gene encodes CDR1 MDHEN and CDR2 SYDVKM. V was pared by 2 bases and J by 0 bases, with 8 bases between. In nucleotides, the CDR3 is TGTGCCAGCAGTTTAATAACAGACTCTGGAAACACCATATATTTT. It is translated as CASSLITDSGNTIYF.

The V gene is TRBV9, the J gene TRBJ2-7; 9 nucleotides agree with TRBD2. V was clipped by 4 bases and J by 0 bases; unmatched bases: 8. This CDR3 comprises 16 residues. CDR1 and CDR2 from the germline V gene are SGDLS and YYNGEE. The CDR3, as DNA: TGTGCCAGCAGCCCGCGGAGTAGCGGGAGCTCCTACGAGCAGTACTTC. Its protein product is CASSPRSSGSSYEQYF.

The rearrangement links TRBV11-2 to TRBJ1-3, with 7 bases identical to TRBD1. CDR1 is SGHAT, CDR2 FQNNGV, per germline. V lost 4 bases to trimming and J lost 0 bases; unmatched junction nucleotides: 3. The CDR3 runs 15 residues. This chain's CDR3 is CASSSDRNSGNTIYF. The CDR3 region has the DNA TGTGCCAGCAGCTCGGACAGGAACTCTGGAAACACCATATATTTT. Based on the CDR3 plus reference TRBV11-2 and TRBJ1-3, the full variable domain is EAGVAQSPRYKIIEKRQSVAFWCNPISGHATLYWYQQILGQGPKLLIQFQNNGVVDDSQLPKDRFSAERLKGVDSTLKIQPAKLEDSAVYLCASSSDRNSGNTIYFGEGSWLTVV.

The table lists this clone with a count of one. The gene calls are TRBV7-9 and TRBJ2-3, with D possibly being TRBD2 (5 bases). Germline CDR1 and CDR2: SEHNR and FQNEAQ (reference sequence). V dropped 4 bases and J dropped 3 bases, with 14 bases sitting between them. CDR3 length: 15 amino acids. The CDR3 bases are TGTGCCAGCAGCTCCTGGGGAGTGGAAACAGATACGCAGTATTTT. Translated, it gives CASSSWGVETDTQYF.

The V call is TRBV7-9, the J call TRBJ2-7, with 8 bases aligning to TRBD1. V lost 4 bases and J lost 2; bases outside the gene matches: 16. The CDR3 contains 18 residues. Germline V gene sequence: CDR1 SEHNR, CDR2 FQNEAQ (reference sequence). The CDR3 region has the DNA TGTGCCAGCAGCTCTGAAAACTCGGGGACAGGAATTACCTACGAGCAGTACTTC. Encoded protein: CASSSENSGTGITYEQYF. Full variable domain (outside the CDR3, taken from reference TRBV7-9 and TRBJ2-7): DTGVSQNPRHKITKRGQNVTFRCDPISEHNRLYWYRQTLGQGPEFLTYFQNEAQLEKSRLLSDRFSAERPKGSFSTLEIQRTEQGDSAMYLCASSSENSGTGITYEQYFGPGTRLTVT.

The chain has TRBV7-6 and TRBJ2-7; 7 bases fit TRBD2. Germline values: CDR1 SGHVS, CDR2 FNYEAQ. After removal of 2 bases from V and 2 bases from J, the junction contained 9 bases not matched to a gene. The CDR3 is 16 residues long. The DNA for the CDR3 is TGTGCCAGCAGCTTACCGGCTAGCGGTCTTCCCTACGAGCAGTACTTC. It specifies CASSLPASGLPYEQYF.

This clone came up a few times. V usage is TRBV19 and J usage is TRBJ1-1; 9 bases fit TRBD1. The germline gives CDR1 LNHDA, CDR2 SQIVND (reference sequence). This CDR3 has 14 amino acids. J lost 4 bases, V lost 5 bases, and 5 bases had no gene match. The CDR3 sequence is CASSGTGWSTEAFF. The CDR3 bases are TGTGCCAGTAGTGGGACAGGGTGGTCCACTGAAGCTTTCTTT.